A selection of T cell receptor beta chains follows, all from one sample in a study of T-cell reconstitution after alpha-beta-depleted transplantation in children. In TCRdb, the PCR reads were re-called with MiXCR into one record per CDR3 protein. The sample yields about 980,000 distinct CDR3 sequences, roughly 29% seen once. The source material was PBMCs, mostly from graft donor cells, sampled 360 days after TCRalphabeta/CD19-depleted stem cell transplant. The receptor set was obtained from a boy younger than two who had a stem cell transplant for SCID, so the T cells may come from the graft donor. Both conserved end residues are part of each CDR3. The order of the fields is CDR3 length, D gene, J gene, clone size, V gene, CDR3 DNA, CDR3 protein. D genes are given only for firm matches. Clone size appears in some rows only: once, few, many, or a class for an expanded clone.

length: 14
D: .
J: TRBJ2-3
size: few
V: TRBV3-1
DNA: TGTGCCAGCAGCCAAGTAGGGGCCCATACTACGCAGTATTTT
CDR3: CASSQVGAHTTQYF

length: 14
D: TRBD1
J: TRBJ1-1
size: few
V: TRBV29-1
DNA: TGCAGCGGAAAAACCGGGACAGGGGTCACTGAAGCTTTCTTT
CDR3: CSGKTGTGVTEAFF

length: 16
D: .
J: TRBJ1-6
size: .
V: TRBV6-1
DNA: TGTGCCAGCGGGGGGATCGGGAGCTCCTATAATTCACCCCTCCACTTT
CDR3: CASGGIGSSYNSPLHF

length: 16
D: TRBD2
J: TRBJ2-1
size: .
V: TRBV6-1
DNA: TGTGCCAGCAGGCTGGGACTAGCGGGGGTGTACAATGAGCAGTTCTTC
CDR3: CASRLGLAGVYNEQFF

length: 16
D: .
J: TRBJ2-7
size: .
V: TRBV4-3
DNA: TGCGCCAGCAGCCAAGATTTAAGCGTCAAATCCTACGAGCAGTACTTC
CDR3: CASSQDLSVKSYEQYF

length: 13
D: .
J: TRBJ2-3
size: .
V: TRBV9
DNA: TGTGCCAGCAGCGTAGGTTTACGCGATACGCAGTATTTT
CDR3: CASSVGLRDTQYF

length: 17
D: TRBD2
J: TRBJ2-3
size: .
V: TRBV11-2
DNA: TGTGCCAGCAGCCCACTGACTAGCGGGGGGCCGGACGATACGCAGTATTTT
CDR3: CASSPLTSGGPDDTQYF

length: 15
D: TRBD1
J: TRBJ2-7
size: .
V: TRBV11-2
DNA: TGTGCCAGCAGCCACAGAAGGGACAGGGCCTACGAGCAGTACTTC
CDR3: CASSHRRDRAYEQYF

length: 15
D: .
J: TRBJ1-4
size: few
V: TRBV7-9
DNA: TGTGCCAGCAGCTCCGAGGGTTCTGGGAATGAAAAACTGTTTTTT
CDR3: CASSSEGSGNEKLFF

length: 18
D: TRBD2
J: TRBJ2-1
size: .
V: TRBV7-8
DNA: TGTGCCAGCAGCGCCCAGCGGGGGACCTCCCGCACGGGCAATGAGCAGTTCTTC
CDR3: CASSAQRGTSRTGNEQFF

length: 22
D: TRBD1
J: TRBJ2-5
size: .
V: TRBV6-2/TRBV6-3
DNA: TGTGCCAGCAGTTACCGAACAGGGGACGTGTCCGAAAGCCTTGAAAAGTGGGAGACCCAGTACTTC
CDR3: CASSYRTGDVSESLEKWETQYF

length: 12
D: .
J: TRBJ1-2
size: .
V: TRBV20-1
DNA: TGCAGTGCTAGAGATCCCTCCTATGGCTACACCTTC
CDR3: CSARDPSYGYTF

length: 15
D: TRBD1
J: TRBJ2-7
size: few
V: TRBV7-2
DNA: TGTGCCAGCAGCTTTACCGGGACAGGCGCCTACGAGCAGTACTTC
CDR3: CASSFTGTGAYEQYF

length: 17
D: .
J: TRBJ1-4
size: .
V: TRBV9
DNA: TGTGCCAGCAGCGTAGTGGGTGCGCGCAGGGCTAATGAAAAACTGTTTTTT
CDR3: CASSVVGARRANEKLFF

length: 14
D: TRBD1
J: TRBJ2-3
size: few
V: TRBV6-1
DNA: TGTGCCAGCACCGGGACAGTTAGCACAGATACGCAGTATTTT
CDR3: CASTGTVSTDTQYF

length: 15
D: .
J: TRBJ2-3
size: .
V: TRBV6-1
DNA: TGTGCCAGCAGGCGACACAGGTTAGGCGCAGATACGCAGTATTTT
CDR3: CASRRHRLGADTQYF

length: 14
D: .
J: TRBJ2-5
size: .
V: TRBV20-1
DNA: TGCAGTGCTAGAGTGGGGGCCGAGAGTAAGACCCAGTACTTC
CDR3: CSARVGAESKTQYF

length: 14
D: TRBD1
J: TRBJ2-2
size: .
V: TRBV20-1
DNA: TGCAGTGCCGGGACAGGGGTCAACACCGGGGAGCTGTTTTTT
CDR3: CSAGTGVNTGELFF

length: 15
D: .
J: TRBJ2-7
size: .
V: TRBV12-3/TRBV12-4
DNA: TGTGCCAGCAGTTTTATGGGGAACAGCCTCTACGAGCAGTACTTC
CDR3: CASSFMGNSLYEQYF

length: 11
D: .
J: TRBJ2-1
size: .
V: TRBV6-6
DNA: TGTGCCATCCGAAAGAACAATGAGCAGTTCTTC
CDR3: CAIRKNNEQFF

length: 15
D: TRBD1
J: TRBJ2-3
size: .
V: TRBV5-1
DNA: TGCGCCAGCAGCTTTGGGACAGGGAAGACAGATACGCAGTATTTT
CDR3: CASSFGTGKTDTQYF

length: 14
D: .
J: TRBJ2-2
size: few
V: TRBV5-1
DNA: TGCGCCAGCAGCTTGGAGGTGAACACCGGGGAGCTGTTTTTT
CDR3: CASSLEVNTGELFF

length: 16
D: TRBD1
J: TRBJ1-1
size: .
V: TRBV25-1
DNA: TGTGCCAGCAGTGAAATGGGGACAGGGGACGACACTGAAGCTTTCTTT
CDR3: CASSEMGTGDDTEAFF

length: 15
D: .
J: TRBJ1-3
size: few
V: TRBV9
DNA: TGTGCCAGCAGCGCGCCGGACCGCGGGATGAACACCATATATTTT
CDR3: CASSAPDRGMNTIYF

length: 15
D: .
J: TRBJ2-7
size: .
V: TRBV15
DNA: TGTGCCACCAGCAGAGCTCGAGAGGGCTACTACGAGCAGTACTTC
CDR3: CATSRAREGYYEQYF

length: 15
D: .
J: TRBJ2-2
size: few
V: TRBV20-1
DNA: TGCAGTGCGGCCCCGAACTCGATGAACACCGGGGAGCTGTTTTTT
CDR3: CSAAPNSMNTGELFF

length: 16
D: .
J: TRBJ2-3
size: .
V: TRBV6-1
DNA: TGTGCCAGCAGTCCGCGGACCTTCCTTGGCACAGATACGCAGTATTTT
CDR3: CASSPRTFLGTDTQYF

length: 13
D: .
J: TRBJ1-3
size: few
V: TRBV11-1
DNA: TGTGCCAGCAGCTTACCGGATGGAAACACCATATATTTT
CDR3: CASSLPDGNTIYF

length: 16
D: .
J: TRBJ1-1
size: .
V: TRBV12-5
DNA: TGTGCTAGTGGTTTGACCCCTCAAGGGGAGGTCACTGAAGCTTTCTTT
CDR3: CASGLTPQGEVTEAFF

length: 14
D: TRBD1
J: TRBJ2-3
size: few
V: TRBV29-1
DNA: TGCAGCGTGGACACAGGGGGTGGCACAGATACGCAGTATTTT
CDR3: CSVDTGGGTDTQYF

length: 17
D: TRBD2
J: TRBJ2-3
size: few
V: TRBV4-3
DNA: TGCGCCAGCAGCCAAGGCGGCGGACTAGCCCGAACAGATACGCAGTATTTT
CDR3: CASSQGGGLARTDTQYF

length: 14
D: .
J: TRBJ2-1
size: few
V: TRBV4-2
DNA: TGTGCCAGCAGCCAAGAGCGAATGGGGAGTGAGCAGTTCTTC
CDR3: CASSQERMGSEQFF

length: 19
D: TRBD2
J: TRBJ2-1
size: .
V: TRBV10-3
DNA: TGTGCCATCAGTGACCGCCGTTCGACTAGCGGGGGGGTATACAATGAGCAGTTCTTC
CDR3: CAISDRRSTSGGVYNEQFF

length: 16
D: TRBD2
J: TRBJ2-3
size: .
V: TRBV6-5
DNA: TGTGCCAGCAGTTCGACTAGCGGGGGAGGCCCAGATACGCAGTATTTT
CDR3: CASSSTSGGGPDTQYF

length: 14
D: .
J: TRBJ2-7
size: .
V: TRBV12-3/TRBV12-4
DNA: TGTGCCAGCAGGATCACCCCGGGGCCCAACGAGCAGTACTTC
CDR3: CASRITPGPNEQYF

length: 15
D: TRBD2
J: TRBJ2-3
size: .
V: TRBV20-1
DNA: TGCAGTGCTAGTCCGGGACTAGTAAGCACAGATACGCAGTATTTT
CDR3: CSASPGLVSTDTQYF

length: 14
D: .
J: TRBJ2-1
size: few
V: TRBV5-1
DNA: TGCGCCAGCAGCTTGGTGAGCGGCCCCAATGAGCAGTTCTTC
CDR3: CASSLVSGPNEQFF

length: 13
D: .
J: TRBJ1-1
size: .
V: TRBV5-1
DNA: TGCGCCAGCAGCCCCGACATGTGGACTGAAGCTTTCTTT
CDR3: CASSPDMWTEAFF

length: 15
D: TRBD2
J: TRBJ2-1
size: few
V: TRBV20-1
DNA: TGCAGTGCTCGGCGGACTAGCGGGGGGGCACATGAGCAGTTCTTC
CDR3: CSARRTSGGAHEQFF

length: 13
D: .
J: TRBJ2-3
size: .
V: TRBV12-3/TRBV12-4
DNA: TGTGCCAGCAGTTTATTGGAGGCAGATACGCAGTATTTT
CDR3: CASSLLEADTQYF

length: 11
D: .
J: TRBJ2-1
size: many
V: TRBV12-3/TRBV12-4
DNA: TGCGCCAGCAGCTTGCGAAATGAGCAGTTCTTC
CDR3: CASSLRNEQFF

length: 12
D: .
J: TRBJ2-5
size: few
V: TRBV20-1
DNA: TGCAGTGCGACGGGGCAGAGGGAGACCCAGTACTTC
CDR3: CSATGQRETQYF

length: 15
D: TRBD1
J: TRBJ1-1
size: few
V: TRBV5-1
DNA: TGCGCCAGCAGCTTAAACAGGGGTATGGACACTGAAGCTTTCTTT
CDR3: CASSLNRGMDTEAFF

length: 15
D: .
J: TRBJ2-1
size: .
V: TRBV20-1
DNA: TGCAGTGCTGGAAGATTCGGGGGGCTGGGGAATGAGCAGTTCTTC
CDR3: CSAGRFGGLGNEQFF

length: 14
D: .
J: TRBJ2-1
size: many
V: TRBV29-1
DNA: TGCAGCGTTGATTGGGGCAGGTCCTACAATGAGCAGTTCTTC
CDR3: CSVDWGRSYNEQFF

length: 17
D: TRBD2
J: TRBJ2-1
size: few
V: TRBV7-2
DNA: TGTGCCAGCAGCCCTTCTCTATCGGCGGGGGCCTACAATGAGCAGTTCTTC
CDR3: CASSPSLSAGAYNEQFF

length: 16
D: TRBD1
J: TRBJ2-7
size: few
V: TRBV4-3
DNA: TGCGCCAGCAGCCAAGTGGGACAGTCCCAATCTGGCGAGCAGTACTTC
CDR3: CASSQVGQSQSGEQYF